Listed below are T cell receptor beta chains from one sample, sequenced in a study of blood T cells in healthy people across ages. TCRdb ran MiXCR on the 5' RACE reads and lists one entry per CDR3 protein. The data contain 700,000 to 1,000,000 distinct CDR3 sequences, 40% to 50% of them singletons. Sequencing was done on a sample of blood. The source of these receptors is a man aged 55 to 70 in good health. The CDR3 runs from the conserved cysteine through the conserved F or W. Fields, in order: clone size, J gene, V gene, D gene, CDR3 protein, CDR3 DNA. The D gene is left open where the match is weak. Expanded clones get a size class; other rows say once, few or many, or leave the size out.

NA	TRBJ2-3	TRBV10-1	NA	CASSESMGQESTDTQYF	TGCGCCAGCAGTGAGTCCATGGGGCAGGAGAGCACAGATACGCAGTATTTT
NA	TRBJ2-3	TRBV18	NA	CASSLSGSGITDTQYF	TGTGCCAGCTCACTTTCCGGGTCGGGAATCACAGATACGCAGTATTTT
NA	TRBJ1-4	TRBV7-2	NA	CASGVGQGQGEKLFF	TGTGCCAGCGGAGTCGGGCAGGGCCAAGGTGAAAAACTGTTTTTT
NA	TRBJ2-5	TRBV7-2	TRBD2	CASSLRAGDPQETQYF	TGTGCCAGCAGCTTACGAGCGGGGGACCCCCAAGAGACCCAGTACTTC
few	TRBJ2-7	TRBV27	NA	CASSLQTSYNEQYF	TGTGCCAGCAGTTTACAGACTTCCTACAATGAGCAGTACTTC
NA	TRBJ2-5	TRBV30	NA	CAWSVDYQETQYF	TGTGCCTGGAGTGTAGACTACCAAGAGACCCAGTACTTC
NA	TRBJ2-3	TRBV14	NA	CASSQDGAFTDTQYF	TGTGCCAGCAGCCAAGATGGGGCCTTCACAGATACGCAGTATTTT
NA	TRBJ2-4	TRBV20-1	NA	CSAIGARDLAKNIQYF	TGCAGTGCTATAGGTGCGCGAGACCTAGCCAAAAACATTCAGTACTTC
NA	TRBJ1-5	TRBV3-1	NA	CASSQEGGQPQHF	TGTGCCAGCAGCCAAGAGGGTGGCCAGCCCCAGCATTTT
NA	TRBJ2-1	TRBV27	TRBD2	CASSLRERGALYNEQFF	TGTGCCAGCAGTTTAAGGGAGCGGGGGGCCCTCTACAATGAGCAGTTCTTC
few	TRBJ2-1	TRBV29-1	TRBD1	CSALLAGGSYNEQFF	TGCAGCGCCTTACTGGCAGGGGGTTCCTACAATGAGCAGTTCTTC
NA	TRBJ1-6	TRBV5-1	TRBD1	CASSPGQGDSPLHF	TGCGCCAGCAGCCCAGGACAGGGGGATTCACCCCTCCACTTT
NA	TRBJ1-2	TRBV12-3/TRBV12-4	NA	CASSLGLAATLNYGYTF	TGTGCCAGCAGTTTAGGTCTGGCCGCTACGCTAAACTATGGCTACACCTTC
NA	TRBJ2-7	TRBV5-1	TRBD1	CASRQGELSYEQYF	TGCGCCAGCCGACAGGGAGAGCTTTCCTACGAGCAGTACTTC
once	TRBJ2-5	TRBV20-1	NA	CSARPFGETQYF	TGCAGTGCCAGACCGTTCGGAGAGACCCAGTACTTC
NA	TRBJ2-6	TRBV5-1	TRBD1	CASSFLWGQSSGANVLTF	TGCGCCAGCAGCTTCCTCTGGGGACAGAGCTCTGGGGCCAACGTCCTGACTTTC
few	TRBJ2-6	TRBV20-1	NA	CSASMGSGANVLTF	TGCAGTGCTAGCATGGGATCTGGGGCCAACGTCCTGACTTTC
NA	TRBJ2-1	TRBV9	NA	CASSVSGRGGNEQFF	TGTGCCAGCAGCGTATCCGGCAGGGGTGGAAATGAGCAGTTCTTC
few	TRBJ2-5	TRBV20-1	TRBD1	CSATSRQGHHPETQYF	TGCAGTGCTACTTCGCGACAGGGCCATCATCCAGAGACCCAGTACTTC
NA	TRBJ2-5	TRBV7-8	NA	CASSLDAGIGAQYF	TGTGCCAGCAGCTTAGACGCCGGGATCGGGGCCCAGTACTTC
few	TRBJ2-1	TRBV7-8	TRBD2	CASSPGGVNEQFF	TGTGCCAGCAGCCCCGGGGGGGTCAATGAGCAGTTCTTC
few	TRBJ2-5	TRBV3-1	NA	CASSSHGGVQETQYF	TGTGCCAGCAGCTCCCATGGAGGGGTTCAAGAGACCCAGTACTTC
NA	TRBJ1-4	TRBV6-5	NA	CASSYSHRTTDEKLFF	TGTGCCAGCAGTTACTCTCACCGAACAACTGATGAAAAACTGTTTTTT
NA	TRBJ2-3	TRBV9	TRBD2	CASSPYGLAGDTSTDTQYF	TGTGCCAGCAGCCCCTACGGACTAGCGGGGGATACCAGCACAGATACGCAGTATTTT
NA	TRBJ1-4	TRBV20-1	NA	CSARDVRDSEKLFF	TGCAGTGCTAGAGATGTTCGAGACAGTGAAAAACTGTTTTTT
NA	TRBJ1-2	TRBV5-1	TRBD1	CASSPQGENYGYTF	TGCGCCAGCAGCCCGCAGGGGGAAAACTATGGCTACACCTTC
NA	TRBJ2-3	TRBV5-5	TRBD1	CASSLTGVTDTQYF	TGTGCCAGCAGCTTAACAGGGGTCACAGATACGCAGTATTTT
many	TRBJ2-1	TRBV7-2	TRBD2	CASSLGTSGAYNEQFF	TGTGCCAGCAGCTTAGGGACTAGCGGGGCCTACAATGAGCAGTTCTTC